This T cell receptor beta chain is from a study of blood T cell repertoires in COVID-19 (dated by TCRdb to about 2020). As for the study more broadly: The collaborator samples originated in the United States, Italy and Spain and spanned the acute and convalescent phases of COVID-19. The prospective study material was composed of cDNA or gDNA derived from T cells, B-cell-depleted T cells, or PBMCs. Subjects who had been exposed to COVID-19, were actively infected with it, or had recovered from it provided the deeply sampled blood TCRbeta repertoires that made up the dataset. Where available, HLA class I and class II types were taken from metadata supplied by the sample provider and were not determined by assay-based typing. The samples were drawn from two sources: the first 160 participants of the ongoing ImmuneRACE study, and 1,000 to 1,500 subjects contributed by 6 global collaborators. The repertoires were made available in a free public database intended to serve as a resource for research on the immune response to SARS-CoV-2. A de-identified subject ID, COVID-19 status, age in years and sex were almost always included in the sample metadata. General conclusions and limits of the study: How much clinical and demographic metadata was included differed by source and by participant, and the metadata was provided uncurated.

With regard to this clone: Its antigen remains unidentified. The sample holds no much larger clone one base away, and base qualities are not on file.

The immunoSEQ Assay, a bias-controlled multiplex PCR, was used to amplify TCRbeta CDR3 regions from genomic DNA. Per the original workflow: The number of nucleated cells in each sample was estimated from the amplification of reference gene primers within the assay. To quantify the absolute abundance of each unique TCRbeta CDR3 rearrangement, sequence reads were collapsed and filtered. For each sample, productive Simpson clonality was calculated as the square root of Simpson's diversity index over productive rearrangements. In its TCRdb copy, this immuneACCESS table keeps in-frame sequences only and misses some clones. Where compared with another copy, unresolved V genes explain less than half of these, and the others have no known cause. V, J and clone size are taken as reported in that table, and D and trimming were inferred from the DNA itself. This sample lists some 290,000 clones; less than 90% were detected once. Of the sample, less than 15% is held by the ten largest clones.

One collaborating source in Seattle enrolled patients during active infection and followed them longitudinally through the course of disease. The collaborating institutions used their own protocols to collect whole blood in K2EDTA tubes. For TCRbeta analysis, collaborator samples were shipped as frozen whole blood, as isolated PBMCs, or as DNA extracted from either sample type. The TCR was taken from a woman aged 25 to 45 with COVID-19, enrolled during active disease. Sequencing was done on a sample of peripheral blood.

CDR3 reads: CASSRNREFYTF. In nucleotides, the sequence is TGTGCCAGCAGTAGGAACAGGGAGTTTTACACCTTC. The sequence links TRBV12-3 or TRBV12-4 to TRBJ1-2; the D gene is perhaps TRBD1, on 6 matching bases. The CDR3 has 12 amino acids, counting the end cysteine and phenylalanine. The only DNA kept is the CDR3, 36 bases in frame from the first base. V and J lose 5 bases and 11 bases, and a span of 15 bases separates them.